This T cell receptor beta chain stems from a study of T cells in localized non-small cell lung cancer. Whole-study results and caveats: Heterogeneity is still possible, as just one tumor region was sequenced. An association was observed between higher blood T cell density and longer overall survival. Turning up in adjacent lung were a median roughly 62 of the top 100 tumor clones.

A remark on this clone: Its cognate antigen is unknown.

TCRdb keeps only in-frame clones here, not all; method: immunoSEQ multiplex PCR. Among some 19,000 clones listed, about 90% were seen once. The CDR3 has 16 amino acids. CDR1 is MGHDK and CDR2 is SYGVNS in the germline V gene. Germline trimming cut 9 bases from V and 0 bases from J; bases unmatched to any gene: 7. The starting material was peripheral blood, obtained before any cancer treatment. This clonotype was sampled from a male donor older than 55 with stage I squamous cell lung carcinoma. The chain recombines TRBV25-1 with TRBJ2-6; 8 bases line up with TRBD1. The CDR3 bases are TGTGCCAGGCCGGGACAGGTTTCCTCTGGGGCCAACGTCCTGACTTTC. Protein: CARPGQVSSGANVLTF.